This TCR beta chain is drawn from a study of T cell responses to AZD1222 COVID-19 vaccine. Study-wide results and caveats: The donor group comprised mostly white British people and more females; the analysis possibly underestimated clonal diversity.

The trim removed 6 bases at V and 3 bases at J, leaving 12 bases unmatched. This CDR3 has 16 residues. The V gene's germline CDR1 is SNHLY and CDR2 FYNNEI. Second-dose schedules of about 4 or about 12 weeks were combined. A word on this clone: What it recognizes is unknown.

TCRdb keeps only in-frame clones here, not all; method: immunoSEQ multiplex PCR. This table holds approximately 150,000 clones, roughly nine tenths found once. The sample here was peripheral blood, taken 28 days after the second AZD1222 dose. The TCR was taken from an adult who received the AZD1222 COVID-19 vaccine. This sequence joins TRBV2 and TRBJ2-7; 9 nucleotides line up with TRBD1. The CDR3 nucleotides are TGTGCCAGCAGCGGACAGGGGAAAGGGACGGGCTACGAGCAGTACTTC. It codes for CASSGQGKGTGYEQYF.